This passage covers 11 T cell receptor beta chains from one sample sequenced in a study of blood T cell repertoires in COVID-19. Profiling relied on immunoSEQ multiplex PCR, and the TCRdb table lists in-frame clones only, not all of them. The repertoire consists of 350,000 to 450,000 clones, with 85% occurring once and the leading ten covering approximately 3.7%. The material sequenced was peripheral blood. These receptors were taken from a woman aged 18-29 years with acute or convalescent COVID-19.

On this clone itself: Other DNA sequences within the sample encode an identical CDR3. This chain uses TRBV7-9 with TRBJ2-7; D call uncertain. V was cut by 3 bases and J by 2 bases, with 2 bases left in between. CDR3 length equals 11 residues. Germline V gene lookup returns CDR1 SEHNR and CDR2 FQNEAQ (reference sequence). The CDR3 bases are TGTGCCAGCAGCTTCACCTACGAGCAGTACTTC. Translating gives CASSFTYEQYF.

CDR3 loop: CASSQPPGGMAGYTF. The CDR3 coding sequence is TGCGCCAGCAGCCAACCCCCAGGGGGAATGGCTGGCTACACCTTC. The chain has TRBV4-1 and TRBJ1-2; 7 bases fit TRBD1. The trim removed 2 bases at V and 7 bases at J, leaving 10 bases unmatched. The CDR3 contains 15 residues. Germline CDR1 and CDR2: MGHRA and YSYEKL.

CDR3 in amino acids: CASPPRGLPNTEAFF. The CDR3 region has the DNA TGTGCCAGCCCCCCACGCGGACTACCGAACACTGAAGCTTTCTTT. The V call is TRBV5-8, the J call TRBJ1-1, with D unclear. The CDR3 sequence is 15 residues long. The germline V gene has CDR1 SGHTS and CDR2 YDEGEE. Trimming left V 7 bases short and J 1 base short, with 17 bases between.

In its sample, this clone was seen a few times. The V gene is TRBV25-1, the J gene TRBJ1-5; D is unresolved. The V end was cut by 3 bases, the J end by 5 bases, with 17 bases between. Germline V gene sequence: CDR1 MGHDK, CDR2 SYGVNS. The CDR3 extends over 16 amino acids. The CDR3 DNA reads TGTGCCAGCAGTGACGCGCTTTTGGGAGCCGATCAGCCCCAGCATTTT. This codes for CASSDALLGADQPQHF.

This chain links TRBV2 with TRBJ2-7, with 9 bases that match TRBD2. Germline trimming cut 11 bases from V and 1 base from J; bases unmatched to any gene: 15. This CDR3 spans 16 amino acids. The germline CDR1 and CDR2 sequences are SNHLY and FYNNEI. The CDR3 DNA sequence: TGTGCCGCGGGGGGGCTACTAGCTTCTATTTCCTACGAGCAGTACTTC. This codes for CAAGGLLASISYEQYF.

The chain carries TRBV6-2 or TRBV6-3 and TRBJ1-1; D possibly corresponds to TRBD1 (5 bases). CDR1 is MNHEY, CDR2 SVGEGT, per germline. This CDR3 region has 15 residues. Trimming took off 4 bases at V and 1 base at J, with 13 bases between the two ends. DNA for the CDR3: TGTGCCAGCAGTTTCGGAGGGGCTTCGAACACTGAAGCTTTCTTT. It encodes CASSFGGASNTEAFF.

The chain combines TRBV4-1 with TRBJ1-2, with no clear D. Trimming took off 0 bases at V and 4 bases at J, with 12 bases between the two ends. This CDR3 spans 15 amino acids. The germline V gene has CDR1 MGHRA and CDR2 YSYEKL. DNA of the CDR3: TGCGCCAGCAGCCAAGATCGGGGATTACCCTATGGCTACACCTTC. This codes for CASSQDRGLPYGYTF.

The CDR3 spells CASRRWGGGANPHDDTQYF. The CDR3 nucleotides are TGTGCCAGTAGACGTTGGGGCGGGGGGGCAAACCCGCACGACGATACGCAGTATTTT. The chain employs TRBV19 and TRBJ2-3; 9 bases align to TRBD2. CDR1 is LNHDA, CDR2 SQIVND, per germline (reference sequence). The CDR3 length is 19 residues. V was clipped by 6 bases and J by 6 bases; unmatched bases: 22.

This chain links TRBV5-1 with TRBJ2-1, with TRBD2 identical over 8 bases. The V gene's germline CDR1 is SGHRS and CDR2 YFSETQ. The junction had 11 bases not matched to a gene; V was cut back by 2 bases and J by 7 bases. CDR3 size: 16 residues. As DNA, the CDR3 is TGCGCCAGCAGCTTACCCGGGACTAGTAGTAGAAATGAGCAGTTCTTC. As protein: CASSLPGTSSRNEQFF.

The rearrangement links TRBV7-8 to TRBJ2-1, with a possible D match to TRBD2 (5 bases). The CDR3 contains 18 residues. Germline assignment: CDR1 SGHVS and CDR2 FQNEAQ. The V and J ends lost 4 bases and 7 bases respectively, with 26 bases between them. CDR3 in DNA: TGTGCCAGCAGCTCCCGGGCTCAAAGCGGCGTGGGAAAAAATGAGCAGTTCTTC. This encodes CASSSRAQSGVGKNEQFF. Full variable domain (missing parts from reference TRBV7-8 and TRBJ2-1): GAGVSQSPRYKVAKRGQDVALRCDPISGHVSLFWYQQALGQGPEFLTYFQNEAQLDKSGLPSDRFFAERPEGSVSTLKIQRTQQEDSAVYLCASSSRAQSGVGKNEQFFGPGTRLTVL.

V gene TRBV7-3 combines with J gene TRBJ1-1, with D unclear. CDR1 and CDR2 (germline): SGHTA, FQGTGA. V was trimmed by 5 bases and J by 2 bases, leaving 9 bases between them. The CDR3 has 13 amino acids. CDR3: CASSTSSNTEAFF. DNA of the CDR3: TGTGCCAGCAGCACCTCGAGTAACACTGAAGCTTTCTTT.